The rows below give T cell receptor beta chains drawn from one sample of a study of CD8+ T cells in alopecia areata. The repertoire was sequenced with immunoSEQ multiplex PCR; TCRdb's copy has only in-frame clones and lacks some. The top ten clones hold approximately 0.5% of a sample with under 250,000 clones, around three fifths of them seen once. Sequencing used CD4+ T cells sorted from blood, obtained at week 0. The receptor source for this set is a human donor with alopecia areata. CDR3s include the opening cysteine and the closing phenylalanine or tryptophan. A D gene is named only where the DNA matches it firmly. The size of a clone is reported for some rows only, either as once, few or many, or as a class for expanded clones.

d_call: -
clone_size: few
v_call: TRBV5-1
j_call: TRBJ2-5
cdr3_aa: CASSVVPSQETQYF
cdr3_nt: TGCGCCAGCAGCGTTGTTCCGAGCCAAGAGACCCAGTACTTC

d_call: -
clone_size: -
v_call: TRBV5-1
j_call: TRBJ1-2
cdr3_aa: CASSYDGDYGYTF
cdr3_nt: TGCGCCAGCAGCTACGACGGGGACTATGGCTACACCTTC

d_call: -
clone_size: -
v_call: TRBV5-1
j_call: TRBJ2-7
cdr3_aa: CASSPGGAATYEQYF
cdr3_nt: TGCGCCAGCAGCCCAGGCGGCGCGGCAACCTACGAGCAGTACTTC

d_call: -
clone_size: -
v_call: TRBV14
j_call: TRBJ1-1
cdr3_aa: CASSVNVRAEAFF
cdr3_nt: TGTGCCAGCAGCGTAAACGTGAGGGCTGAAGCTTTCTTT

d_call: -
clone_size: few
v_call: TRBV18
j_call: TRBJ1-1
cdr3_aa: CASSQTAQTEAFF
cdr3_nt: TGTGCCAGCTCCCAGACAGCCCAGACAGAAGCTTTCTTT

d_call: -
clone_size: -
v_call: TRBV5-1
j_call: TRBJ2-7
cdr3_aa: CASSSDSYEQYF
cdr3_nt: TGCGCCAGCAGCTCAGACAGCTACGAGCAGTACTTC

d_call: -
clone_size: -
v_call: TRBV5-1
j_call: TRBJ2-1
cdr3_aa: CASSLDIGGYNEQFF
cdr3_nt: TGCGCCAGCAGCTTGGATATAGGCGGGTACAATGAGCAGTTCTTC

d_call: -
clone_size: -
v_call: TRBV30
j_call: TRBJ1-2
cdr3_aa: CAWRYRSSTLEKIAYGYTF
cdr3_nt: TGTGCCTGGAGATATCGGTCGAGTACCTTAGAGAAAATAGCTTATGGCTACACCTTC

d_call: -
clone_size: -
v_call: TRBV5-1
j_call: TRBJ2-1
cdr3_aa: CASSLDKNSYNEQFF
cdr3_nt: TGCGCCAGCAGCTTGGACAAAAACTCCTACAATGAGCAGTTCTTC

d_call: -
clone_size: -
v_call: TRBV6-1
j_call: TRBJ2-2
cdr3_aa: CASSKRDSRTGELFF
cdr3_nt: TGTGCCAGCAGTAAACGGGACTCCAGGACCGGGGAGCTGTTTTTT

d_call: -
clone_size: -
v_call: TRBV29-1
j_call: TRBJ2-3
cdr3_aa: CSVGGTDTQYF
cdr3_nt: TGCAGCGTTGGGGGCACAGATACGCAGTATTTT